This TCR beta chain appears in the sequencing data of a study of regulatory T cells in long-lasting Graves disease. Combining iRepertoire HTBI primers with Arm-PCR of CDR3 regions, the authors built TCR beta libraries. Via MiXCR, TCRdb re-called the multiplex PCR reads, giving one row per CDR3 protein. Here the sample spans some 430,000 distinct CDR3 sequences, roughly 21% being singletons. Time point indicated: persistent/refractory GD, antithyroid drugs over 5 years with positive TRAb. RNA extracted from PBMCs served as the sequencing template. The CDR3 extends over 14 amino acids. The ends were cut back, 3 bases at V and 4 bases at J, with 12 bases in the middle. Germline V lookup: CDR1 SEHNR, CDR2 FQNEAQ (reference sequence).

The TCR was taken from a female donor with Graves disease. The V call is TRBV7-9, the J call TRBJ1-1; TRBD1 is a possible D gene (5 bases). The starting material was peripheral blood mononuclear cells (PBMCs), obtained when the disease was refractory, from a patient treated with antithyroid drugs. CDR3 nucleotide sequence: TGTGCCAGCAGCTTGGGACCGGAGAGCACTGAAGCTTTCTTT. Protein product: CASSLGPESTEAFF.